Below, 12 T cell receptor beta chains from the same sample are listed, as sequenced in a study of response to subunit inactivated influenza vaccine. TCRdb re-derived calls from the RT-PCR reads in MiXCR, one entry per CDR3 protein. The repertoire consists of fewer than 600,000 distinct CDR3 sequences, with approximately 6.9% occurring once and the leading ten covering around 13%. The sequencing here drew on PBMCs from blood, taken less than 30 months after vaccination. The receptors shown here come from a man aged 45 to 70 who received an inactivated influenza vaccine.

V usage is TRBV4-3 and J usage is TRBJ2-1, with D perhaps matching TRBD2 (5 bases). This CDR3 has 15 residues. Per germline, CDR1 LGHNA and CDR2 YSLEER. Deletions cut 0 bases from V and 3 bases from J, with 9 bases between. The CDR3 nucleotides are TGCGCCAGCAGCCAAGACTGGAGGCTCTACAATGAGCAGTTCTTC. Its translation: CASSQDWRLYNEQFF.

A few counts support this clonotype. The chain combines TRBV6-1 with TRBJ2-7, with D unclear. The germline gives CDR1 MNHNS, CDR2 SASEGT. There are 14 residues in the CDR3. Trimming pared 6 bases from V and 2 bases from J, leaving 14 bases between. The CDR3 sequence: CASSSGRQAYEQYF. The CDR3 DNA follows: TGTGCCAGCAGCAGTGGACGGCAAGCCTACGAGCAGTACTTC.

The chain is built from TRBV20-1 and TRBJ2-7; D gene unclear. Trimming shortened V by 4 bases and J by 0 bases, and 13 bases separated the two germline ends. The CDR3 runs to 14 residues. Germline V lookup: CDR1 DFQATT, CDR2 SNEGSKA (reference sequence). CDR3 sequence (DNA): TGCAGTGCTACAAGCGCTTTGAGCTCCTACGAGCAGTACTTC. Residues: CSATSALSSYEQYF.

V is TRBV12-3 or TRBV12-4 and J is TRBJ2-3; D unresolved. With 1 base removed from V and 6 bases from J, the gap between germline ends came to 20 bases. The CDR3 has 17 residues. DNA of the CDR3: TGTGCCAGCAGTTTAGGCAGGACCGGTCTAGGATCGGATACGCAGTATTTT. It translates to CASSLGRTGLGSDTQYF.

The chain couples TRBV4-2 to TRBJ2-6; 10 bases are shared with TRBD2. The CDR3 consists of 16 residues. Looked up from germline, CDR1 is LGHNA and CDR2 is YNFKEQ. V dropped 7 bases and J dropped 4; count of bases not matched to a gene: 7. CDR3 amino acids: CASNVAGGSGANVLTF. In nucleotides, the CDR3 is TGTGCCAGCAACGTAGCGGGAGGATCGGGGGCCAACGTCCTGACTTTC.

This clonotype was recorded many times. The genes are TRBV5-1 and TRBJ1-1, with unresolved D. V was shortened by 3 bases and J by 3 bases, with 12 bases between the two germline ends. Germline loops: CDR1 SGHRS, CDR2 YFSETQ. This CDR3 spans 14 amino acids. DNA of the CDR3: TGCGCCAGCAGCTCCTGGCGTCTAGACACTGAAGCTTTCTTT. Translated: CASSSWRLDTEAFF.

V gene TRBV20-1 combines with J gene TRBJ1-4; 10 bases are a match to TRBD1. V was pared by 1 base and J by 6 bases, with 2 bases of the junction left unmatched. The CDR3 consists of 14 residues. Germline values: CDR1 DFQATT, CDR2 SNEGSKA (reference sequence). The CDR3, as DNA: TGCAGTGCTAGAGGGACAGGGGGTGATGAAAAACTGTTTTTT. Its translation: CSARGTGGDEKLFF.

This clonotype came up a few times. This chain links TRBV7-2 with TRBJ2-7; 11 nucleotides line up with TRBD1. The ends lost 6 bases at V and 5 bases at J; junction bases unmatched: 9. From germline, CDR1 is SGHTA and CDR2 FQGNSA. The CDR3 is made up of 15 amino acids. CDR3 DNA: TGTGCCAGCAGGCAACCCGGGACAGGGGGACACGAGCAGTACTTC. Its protein product is CASRQPGTGGHEQYF.

The chain is built from TRBV6-2 or TRBV6-3 and TRBJ1-6, with TRBD1 matching 8 bases. After removal of 5 bases from V and 0 bases from J, the junction contained 18 bases not matched to a gene. Germline values: CDR1 MNHEY, CDR2 SVGEGT. The CDR3 sequence is 21 residues long. CDR3 nucleotides: TGTGCCAGCAGTACTAGGACAGGGTCCGCGATTACAAGCTCCTATAATTCACCCCTCCACTTT. Residues: CASSTRTGSAITSSYNSPLHF.

The V call is TRBV12-3 or TRBV12-4, the J call TRBJ2-1; no definite D call. The CDR3 loop spans 16 amino acids. Trimming took 3 bases from V and 2 from J, leaving 14 bases between them. CDR3 region: CASSFRPTPPYNEQFF. DNA for the CDR3: TGTGCCAGCAGTTTCCGGCCAACTCCACCCTACAATGAGCAGTTCTTC.

This clonotype occurred a few times. The chain uses TRBV14 and TRBJ2-7, with 7 bases aligning to TRBD1. The V and J ends lost 2 bases and 2 bases, in that order; junction bases with no gene match: 6. Germline CDR1 reads SGHDN; CDR2 reads FVKESK. The CDR3 has 15 residues. In nucleotides, the CDR3 is TGTGCCAGCAGCCAAATACAGGGGTGGACCTACGAGCAGTACTTC. This encodes CASSQIQGWTYEQYF.

There are a few counts of this clonotype. The chain employs TRBV24-1 and TRBJ2-6; no clear D gene. This CDR3 contains 14 residues. V lost 4 bases to trimming and J lost 4 bases, with 7 bases between them. CDR1 and CDR2 from the germline V gene are KGHDR and SFDVKD. The CDR3 bases are TGTGCCACCAGTGACTCCTCGGGGGCCAACGTCCTGACTTTC. Amino acid sequence: CATSDSSGANVLTF.